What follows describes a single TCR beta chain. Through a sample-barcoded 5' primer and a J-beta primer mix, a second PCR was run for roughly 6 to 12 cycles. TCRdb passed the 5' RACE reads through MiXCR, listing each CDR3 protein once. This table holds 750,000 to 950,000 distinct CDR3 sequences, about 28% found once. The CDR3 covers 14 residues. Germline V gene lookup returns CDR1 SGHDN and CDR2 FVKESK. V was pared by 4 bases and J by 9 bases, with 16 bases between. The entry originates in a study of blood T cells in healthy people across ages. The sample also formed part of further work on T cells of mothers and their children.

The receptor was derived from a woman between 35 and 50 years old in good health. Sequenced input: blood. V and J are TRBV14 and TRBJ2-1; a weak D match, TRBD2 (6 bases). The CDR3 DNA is TGTGCCAGCAGCCCTCAAGGAGGGGTGGGTGAGCAGTTCTTC. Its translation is CASSPQGGVGEQFF.